The T cell receptor beta chain described here comes from a study of vaccination effects on CD4 cells after COVID-19. Study background: Following the second dose by a median of 72 days, the post-vaccine samples were obtained.

Concerning this clone: Antigen: not known.

The germline V gene has CDR1 SGHTA and CDR2 FQGNSA. The V gene lost 2 bases and the J gene lost 2 bases, with 9 bases spanning the gap. The CDR3 is 15 amino acids. Assay used: immunoSEQ multiplex PCR; TCRdb lists only in-frame clones, some missing. The sample carries 30,000 or so clones, about 67% recorded once. ViraFEST assay sequencing came after antigen-specific CD4+ T cells were expanded with viral peptide pools. Following culture for around 10 days, CD4+ T cells were isolated. Either the mRNA-1273 or the BNT162b2 vaccine was given to participants as two doses. IL-2 medium took the place of half the medium on both days 3 and 7.

The chain uses TRBV7-2 and TRBJ2-2, with unresolved D. The sample in question was CD4+ T cells from PBMCs cultured with HCoV-NL63 spike peptides, obtained after COVID-19 vaccination. This receptor was identified in a human donor who received a COVID-19 vaccine. Here the CDR3 reads CASSLFASNTGELFF. CDR3 bases: TGTGCCAGCAGCTTATTTGCCAGTAACACCGGGGAGCTGTTTTTT.